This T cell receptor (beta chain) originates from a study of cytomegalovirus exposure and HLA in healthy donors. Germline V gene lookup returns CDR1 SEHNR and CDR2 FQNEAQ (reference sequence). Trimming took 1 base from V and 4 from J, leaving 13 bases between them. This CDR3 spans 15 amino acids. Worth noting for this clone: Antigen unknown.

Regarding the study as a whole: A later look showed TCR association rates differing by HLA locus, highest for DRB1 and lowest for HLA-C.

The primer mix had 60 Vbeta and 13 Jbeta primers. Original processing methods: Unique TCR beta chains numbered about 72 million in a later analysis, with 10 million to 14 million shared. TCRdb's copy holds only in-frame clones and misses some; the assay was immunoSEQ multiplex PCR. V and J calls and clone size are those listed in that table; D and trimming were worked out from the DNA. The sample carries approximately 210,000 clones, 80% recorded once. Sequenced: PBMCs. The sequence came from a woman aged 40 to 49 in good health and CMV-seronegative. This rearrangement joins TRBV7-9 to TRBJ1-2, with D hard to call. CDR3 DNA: TGTGCCAGCAGCTTAGACAGCCTTTCGAGCTATGGCTACACCTTC. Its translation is CASSLDSLSSYGYTF.